Reported below is one TCR beta chain. This record comes from a study of blood T cell repertoires in COVID-19. Whole-study context: The analysed material was cDNA or gDNA that came from T cells, B-cell-depleted T cells, or PBMCs.

How the authors handled the data: Reference gene primers were amplified, and this amplification served to estimate nucleated cell counts. Here immunoSEQ multiplex PCR was the method, and the copy in TCRdb shows in-frame clones only, minus some. The V and J calls and clone size were taken over from that table, and D and trimming were inferred from the DNA. The sample yields about 230,000 clones, approximately 84% seen once. This clonotype originated in a woman older than 75 with acute or convalescent COVID-19. Sequenced sample: peripheral blood.

The CDR3 here is CASSAGPEGGYTF. CDR3 sequence (DNA): TGCGCCAGCAGCGCGGGGCCCGAGGGTGGCTACACCTTC. The rearrangement links TRBV5-1 to TRBJ1-2, with D maybe TRBD1 (5 bases). Germline lookup yields CDR1 SGHRS and CDR2 YFSETQ. The CDR3 has 13 residues. V gave up 4 bases and J gave up 7 bases, with 14 bases separating them.